These T cell receptor beta chains were read from a single sample in a study of cytomegalovirus exposure and HLA in healthy donors. Profiling relied on immunoSEQ multiplex PCR, and the TCRdb table lists in-frame clones only, not all of them. The table records 95,000 to 110,000 clones, more than 65% of them present only once. The sequenced sample consisted of PBMCs. Receptor source: a woman aged 18-35 years in good health and CMV-seropositive. Both conserved end residues are part of each CDR3. The D gene is left open where the match is weak. Clone size, where shown, is once, few, many, or a class for clones that have expanded.

d_gene,v_gene,j_gene,abundance,CDR3nt,CDR3aa
NA,TRBV4-1,TRBJ1-5,NA,TGCGCCAGCAGTCAAGTCGGGGTGAACAATCAGCCCCAGCATTTT,CASSQVGVNNQPQHF
TRBD2,TRBV2,TRBJ2-1,NA,TGTGCCAGCAGGGGGACTAGCGGGAGTAGGGACTACAATGAGCAGTTCTTC,CASRGTSGSRDYNEQFF
TRBD1,TRBV6-6,TRBJ2-1,NA,TGTGCCAGCCCCCCGAGGGGGCCTTCCTACAATGAGCAGTTCTTC,CASPPRGPSYNEQFF
TRBD1,TRBV18,TRBJ1-3,few,TGTGCCAGCTCACCTGGGACAGGGAGTAGAAACACCATATATTTT,CASSPGTGSRNTIYF
TRBD1,TRBV5-6,TRBJ1-5,once,TGTGCCAGCAGCGGGGACAGTCCCTTTAGCAATCAGCCCCAGCATTTT,CASSGDSPFSNQPQHF
NA,TRBV4-2,TRBJ2-2,NA,TGTGCCAGCAGCCAAGATTTCACGGGCACCGGGGAGCTGTTTTTT,CASSQDFTGTGELFF
NA,TRBV5-6,TRBJ1-5,NA,TGTGCCAGCAGCTTTCAGACAGCCAACAATCAGCCCCAGCATTTT,CASSFQTANNQPQHF
TRBD2,TRBV9,TRBJ2-1,NA,TGTGCCAGCAGCGTAAAGGGACTAGGAAGGGGCAATGAGCAGTTCTTC,CASSVKGLGRGNEQFF
NA,TRBV6-5,TRBJ2-7,few,TGTGCCACGAGGAGGGGGCCCACCCGCGAGCAGTACTTC,CATRRGPTREQYF
TRBD1,TRBV10-3,TRBJ1-1,NA,TGTGCCATCAGGGGACAGGGTTTCGGCACTGAAGCTTTCTTT,CAIRGQGFGTEAFF
NA,TRBV18,TRBJ1-1,NA,TGTGCCAGCTCACCTAGCGGGACTCAGAACACTGAAGCTTTCTTT,CASSPSGTQNTEAFF
TRBD1,TRBV10-3,TRBJ2-7,many,TGTGCAATCGGGACAGGCTACGAGCAGTACTTC,CAIGTGYEQYF
NA,TRBV14,TRBJ1-2,NA,NA,CASSQRFGTGSPTF
TRBD1,TRBV4-3,TRBJ2-1,NA,TGCGCCAGCAGCCACGGACAGGGGATCGCCAATGAGCAGTTCTTC,CASSHGQGIANEQFF
NA,TRBV6-5,TRBJ1-1,NA,TGTGCCAGCAGTTACTCCCCAGGGGAAACTGAAGCTTTCTTT,CASSYSPGETEAFF
NA,TRBV7-2,TRBJ1-1,NA,TGTGCCAGCAGCTTTTGGGCCACTGAAGCTTTCTTT,CASSFWATEAFF
NA,TRBV19,TRBJ2-1,few,TGTGCCAGTAGTATATTCGATGAGCAGTTCTTC,CASSIFDEQFF
TRBD1,TRBV25-1,TRBJ2-7,NA,TGTGCCAGCAGGTTCGGGACAGGGGGAGAGCAGTACTTC,CASRFGTGGEQYF
TRBD2,TRBV5-1,TRBJ2-3,NA,TGCGCCAGCAGCATAGCGGGGGGGCCCAATACGCAGTATTTT,CASSIAGGPNTQYF
NA,TRBV5-1,TRBJ1-5,NA,TGCGCCAGCAGCTTGACTGATAGCAATCAGCCCCAGCATTTT,CASSLTDSNQPQHF
NA,TRBV29-1,TRBJ1-2,NA,TGCAGCGCCATTGGTAGTGGCTACACCTTC,CSAIGSGYTF
NA,TRBV28,TRBJ2-1,NA,TGTGCCAGCACCTGGAGACTAGTCCAGGGCAATGAGCAGTTCTTC,CASTWRLVQGNEQFF
TRBD2,TRBV7-2,TRBJ2-3,once,TGTGCCAGCAGCTTAGCGGCAGCGGGGGGTTACACAGATACGCAGTATTTT,CASSLAAAGGYTDTQYF
TRBD1,TRBV6-1,TRBJ1-1,medium-sized,TGTGCCAGTAGGGACAGGGCGGCCACTGAAGCTTTCTTT,CASRDRAATEAFF
NA,TRBV4-1,TRBJ2-6,few,TGCGCCAGCAGCCATCCGGGTAGGTCTGGGGCCAACGTCCTGACTTTC,CASSHPGRSGANVLTF
TRBD2,TRBV29-1,TRBJ2-7,NA,TGCAGCGTTGTTATAGCGGGGAGCTCCTACGAGCAGTACTTC,CSVVIAGSSYEQYF
TRBD1,TRBV29-1,TRBJ1-1,NA,TGCAGCGCTCAACAGGGGACGATGGCTGAAGCTTTCTTT,CSAQQGTMAEAFF
NA,TRBV5-1,TRBJ2-7,once,TGCGCCAGCAGCTTGGTTGGGCACGAGCAGTACTTC,CASSLVGHEQYF
NA,TRBV6-4,TRBJ1-1,NA,TGTGCCAGCAGTGAACAGAAGAACACTGAAGCTTTCTTT,CASSEQKNTEAFF
NA,TRBV6-1,TRBJ1-5,NA,TGTGCCAGCAGTGAAGGAGTTCCCTCCATGATCAATAGCAATCAGCCCCAGCATTTT,CASSEGVPSMINSNQPQHF
NA,TRBV29-1,TRBJ2-7,NA,TGCAGCGGTATAGCGGAAGCCTCCTACGAGCAGTACTTC,CSGIAEASYEQYF
NA,TRBV7-6,TRBJ1-5,NA,TGTGCCAGCAGCTTTATCAGGGAATCTGGGCCCCAGCATTTT,CASSFIRESGPQHF
TRBD1,TRBV18,TRBJ2-7,NA,TGTGCCAGCTCACCGGGACAGGGTATCCCGTACGAGCAGTACTTC,CASSPGQGIPYEQYF
TRBD2,TRBV29-1,TRBJ2-2,NA,TGCAGCGCCTCTGGACTAGCGGGCACGAACACCGGGGAGCTGTTTTTT,CSASGLAGTNTGELFF
NA,TRBV7-2,TRBJ2-5,NA,TGTGCCAGCAGCTTAGGTGGCAGAGAGACCCAGTACTTC,CASSLGGRETQYF
TRBD2,TRBV14,TRBJ2-2,NA,TGTGCCAGCAGCCAACTAGCGGGAGGGCCGAGGACCGGGGAGCTGTTTTTT,CASSQLAGGPRTGELFF
TRBD1,TRBV12-5,TRBJ1-1,NA,TGTGCTAGTGGATCGGACAGGAAAATCTCTGACACTGAAGCTTTCTTT,CASGSDRKISDTEAFF
NA,TRBV13,TRBJ2-4,NA,TGTGCCAGCAGCTTAAGTGCCAGACTAGCCAAAAACATTCAGTACTTC,CASSLSARLAKNIQYF
TRBD1,TRBV10-3,TRBJ1-1,few,TGTGCCATCAGAAGGGACAGGGGAGTGTCTGAAGCTTTCTTT,CAIRRDRGVSEAFF
NA,TRBV2,TRBJ2-5,NA,TGTGCCAGCAGTGGCTGGGGAGGCGAACAAGAGACCCAGTACTTC,CASSGWGGEQETQYF
TRBD1,TRBV6-6,TRBJ2-7,once,TGTGCCAGCAGGATAACTCAGGGGGCCGCCTACGAGCAGTACTTC,CASRITQGAAYEQYF
NA,TRBV14,TRBJ2-7,NA,TGTGCCAGCAGCTTTAGGATAGGAGGGATCTCCTACGAGCAGTACTTC,CASSFRIGGISYEQYF
NA,TRBV7-3,TRBJ2-5,NA,TGTGCCAGCAGCTCAAACACAGGAGAGACCCAGTACTTC,CASSSNTGETQYF
NA,TRBV9,TRBJ2-7,NA,TGTGCCAGCAGCGCAAGGGGGGGGAACTCCAACGAGCAGTACTTC,CASSARGGNSNEQYF
NA,TRBV6-1,TRBJ1-2,NA,TGTGCCAGCAGTGAAGGGACGGGGAACTATGGCTACACCTTC,CASSEGTGNYGYTF
NA,TRBV30,TRBJ1-4,few,TGTGCCTGGAGTGTACTATCGACGGAGGAAAAACTGTTTTTT,CAWSVLSTEEKLFF
NA,TRBV2,TRBJ2-7,NA,TGTGCCGGAAGATCAGGGGAACTCTACGAGCAGTACTTC,CAGRSGELYEQYF
NA,TRBV6-1,TRBJ1-2,NA,TGTGCCAGCAGTGAATCCCCCGCCAGGGTATTGGGCTATGGCTACACCTTC,CASSESPARVLGYGYTF
NA,TRBV19,TRBJ1-1,NA,TGTGCCAGTAAGACAGAACTATTTATGAACACTGAAGCTTTCTTT,CASKTELFMNTEAFF
NA,TRBV6-5,TRBJ2-1,NA,TGTGCCAGCAGTTATGGGGGGGCGGGAGCGAATGAGCAGTTCTTC,CASSYGGAGANEQFF
TRBD1,TRBV19,TRBJ1-6,once,TGTGCCAGTAGTCCCCAAGGGGGCGTTAATTCACCCCTCCACTTT,CASSPQGGVNSPLHF
TRBD2,TRBV7-2,TRBJ2-5,NA,TGTGCCAGCAGCACGGGACTAGCGGGGTATCAAGAGACCCAGTACTTC,CASSTGLAGYQETQYF